These T cell receptor beta chains were read from a single sample in a study of blood T cell repertoires in COVID-19. TCRdb keeps only in-frame clones here, not all; method: immunoSEQ multiplex PCR. The data show fewer than 600,000 clones, roughly nine tenths seen once. The sequenced sample was peripheral blood. The receptors were gathered from a man aged 18 to 35 with COVID-19, enrolled during active disease. CDR3s include the opening cysteine and the closing phenylalanine or tryptophan. The order of the fields is J gene, V gene, CDR3 protein.

j_gene: TRBJ1-1; v_gene: TRBV6-5; CDR3aa: CASSYSGEAFF
j_gene: TRBJ2-5; v_gene: TRBV27; CDR3aa: CASSLSRLRGPDGETQYF
j_gene: TRBJ2-1; v_gene: TRBV27; CDR3aa: CASSLGLAGGPGYNEQFF
j_gene: TRBJ2-1; v_gene: TRBV7-2; CDR3aa: CASMPTSGRSYNEQFF
j_gene: TRBJ1-1; v_gene: TRBV5-6; CDR3aa: CASGTGGFGNTEAFF
j_gene: TRBJ2-7; v_gene: TRBV5-4; CDR3aa: CASSYRGYEQYF
j_gene: TRBJ1-2; v_gene: TRBV19; CDR3aa: CASARTGTVGYTF
j_gene: TRBJ2-5; v_gene: TRBV24-1; CDR3aa: CATSAPKDSAILSETQYF
j_gene: TRBJ2-7; v_gene: TRBV5-1; CDR3aa: CASSLGRGYNEQYF
j_gene: TRBJ1-2; v_gene: TRBV13; CDR3aa: CASSSIDRGGYGYTF
j_gene: TRBJ2-7; v_gene: TRBV4-1; CDR3aa: CASSQMSQGYEQYF
j_gene: TRBJ2-3; v_gene: TRBV21-1; CDR3aa: CASSKVLWGLRSGGNSSTDTQYF
j_gene: TRBJ2-7; v_gene: TRBV6-5; CDR3aa: CASSFDRGTVNEQYF
j_gene: TRBJ1-5; v_gene: TRBV19; CDR3aa: CASLRRSNQPQHF
j_gene: TRBJ1-1; v_gene: TRBV28; CDR3aa: CASSLFRGGEAFF
j_gene: TRBJ2-3; v_gene: TRBV5-1; CDR3aa: CASSLESSGSDTQYF
j_gene: TRBJ2-2; v_gene: TRBV15; CDR3aa: CATSRVKLSGSKGGELFF
j_gene: TRBJ1-6; v_gene: TRBV29-1; CDR3aa: CSVGQGNSPLHF
j_gene: TRBJ2-5; v_gene: TRBV14; CDR3aa: CASSRPRGETQYF
j_gene: TRBJ1-5; v_gene: TRBV7-9; CDR3aa: CASSFPQGPQHF
j_gene: TRBJ2-1; v_gene: TRBV7-3; CDR3aa: CASSPARSSYNEQFF
j_gene: TRBJ2-7; v_gene: TRBV2; CDR3aa: CASSESAGGTYEQYF
j_gene: TRBJ2-2; v_gene: TRBV7-9; CDR3aa: CAIPGVTGELFF
j_gene: TRBJ1-3; v_gene: TRBV20-1; CDR3aa: CSASDGVHSGNTIYF